This T cell receptor beta chain was identified during a study of brain T cells in children with intractable seizures. Deletions cut 2 bases from V and 0 bases from J, with 8 bases between. The germline V gene encodes CDR1 ENHRY and CDR2 SYGVKD. This CDR3 region has 15 residues. Study-wide findings and caveats: Pre- and post-surgery blood differed in depth, so pre-surgery absences may be undersampling.

Libraries were prepared by immunoSEQ multiplex PCR; TCRdb keeps only in-frame clonotypes and omits some of them. This sample has 80,000 or so clones, with about 93% found just once. Surgery cases with the highest brain T cell transcript signatures were chosen for sequencing. Before surgery, patients took at least one anti-epileptic drug. On this clone: As yet, its antigen is unknown.

The clonotype originates from a boy in the first two years of life with tuberous sclerosis and intractable seizures. Sequencing used peripheral blood, obtained at surgery. The V gene is TRBV10-3, the J gene TRBJ1-3; the D is unclear. Here the CDR3 DNA reads TGTGCCATCAGTGAGCCCACCATCTCTGGAAACACCATATATTTT. Its protein is CAISEPTISGNTIYF.